This record concerns one T cell receptor beta chain sequence. The antigen is not known. This record comes from a study of response to subunit inactivated influenza vaccine. Study-level findings and limits: The authors put forward the suggestion that each seasonal influenza vaccination may bring in only a limited number of new T cells.

TCRdb passed the RT-PCR reads through MiXCR, listing each CDR3 protein once. The repertoire has over 400,000 distinct CDR3 sequences, about 10% of them found once; the top ten carry approximately 12%. The sequence derives from a man aged 45-60 years who received an inactivated influenza vaccine. The sample in question was PBMCs from blood, obtained roughly 46 days after vaccination.

The chain's CDR3 is CASSVQGAKSPLHF. DNA of the CDR3: TGTGCCAGCAGCGTACAGGGGGCGAAGTCACCCCTCCACTTT. The chain has TRBV2 and TRBJ1-6; 9 nucleotides align to TRBD1. This CDR3 has 14 residues. Germline V gives CDR1 SNHLY, CDR2 FYNNEI. The V segment lost 6 bases and the J segment 10 bases; nucleotides outside the gene matches: 7. Filled out from reference TRBV2 and TRBJ1-6, the complete variable domain reads EPEVTQTPSHQVTQMGQEVILRCVPISNHLYFYWYRQILGQKVEFLVSFYNNEISEKSEIFDDQFSVERPDGSNFTLKIRSTKLEDSAMYFCASSVQGAKSPLHFGNGTRLTVT.